This T cell receptor (beta chain) was identified during a study of blood T cells in healthy people across ages. Findings of the study overall: CMV status of donors was not determined, possibly confounding expanded clonotype changes.

Then a second PCR, running about 6 to 11 cycles, was carried out with a sample-barcoded 5' primer and a J-beta primer mix. All cDNA molecules were each tagged by a template-switch adaptor with 12 random nucleotides. Via MiXCR, TCRdb re-called the 5' RACE reads, giving one row per CDR3 protein. The sample comprises 800,000 or so distinct CDR3 sequences, 20% to 30% of which are singletons, and approximately 4% rests with the top ten. This CDR3 spans 15 amino acids. CDR1 MNHEY and CDR2 SMNVEV come from the germline V gene (reference sequence). Deletions cut 4 bases from V and 3 bases from J, with 14 bases between. This clonotype was observed at least ten times. Its antigen is unknown. The same data also went into a second study, on T cells of mothers and their children. That source reports: Three healthy Caucasian mothers, along with their six children, were the donors.

The rearrangement links TRBV27 to TRBJ2-3; D possibly corresponds to TRBD1 (5 bases). This receptor was taken from a boy between 10 and 17 years old in good health. Sequenced input: blood. In nucleotides, the CDR3 is TGTGCCAGCAGTTCCAGGCAGGGTGAAACAGATACGCAGTATTTT. Its translation is CASSSRQGETDTQYF.